This T cell receptor (beta chain) was sequenced during a study of blood T cells in healthy people across ages. Alongside a J-beta primer mix, a sample-barcoded 5' primer served in a second PCR lasting roughly 6 to 11 cycles. Using its own MiXCR run on the 5' RACE reads, TCRdb lists one record per CDR3 protein. The data show 1.2 million to 1.5 million distinct CDR3 sequences, with about 43% seen just once and less than 8% held by the top ten. All donors came from Russia, were Caucasian and healthy, and spanned ages 6 to 90. Concerning this clonotype: Antigen: not known.

CDR3 length equals 18 residues. Germline V CDR1 and CDR2: SNHLY, FYNNEI. The junction had 9 bases not matched to a gene; V was cut back by 2 bases and J by 0 bases. Overall study findings and caveats: The fall in TCR beta diversity per million T cells was roughly linear with age. The diversity estimates, figures obtained from one million T cells, were considered underestimates.

V and J are TRBV2 and TRBJ2-1, with TRBD2 matching over 8 bases. The specimen was blood. This sequence originates from a woman aged 18 to 35 in good health. CDR3 sequence (DNA): TGTGCCAGCAGTGAACAGCGGGGGCAGGGTATCTCCTACAATGAGCAGTTCTTC. Amino acid sequence: CASSEQRGQGISYNEQFF.